A single sample gave rise to the 26 T cell receptor beta chains below, sequenced in a study of cytomegalovirus exposure and HLA in healthy donors. Some clones are missing from TCRdb's copy, which holds only in-frame ones; the method was immunoSEQ multiplex PCR. In the table there are over 150,000 clones, 75% to 90% of which are singletons. Material: PBMCs. The receptors were gathered from a woman aged 18-30 years in good health and CMV-seronegative.

The gene calls are TRBV2 and TRBJ1-4; no clear D. The CDR3 runs to 14 residues. CDR1 SNHLY and CDR2 FYNNEI come from the germline V gene. V gave up 4 bases and J gave up 8 bases, with 14 bases separating them. In nucleotides, the CDR3 is TGTGCCAGCAGTGGTGTCCTGGCTGCCGAAAAACTGTTTTTT. It translates to CASSGVLAAEKLFF.

In its sample, this clone was seen once. The chain carries TRBV11-3 and TRBJ2-1; 8 nucleotides match TRBD2. There are 15 residues in the CDR3. J lost 7 bases, V lost 3 bases, and 8 bases had no gene match. Per germline, CDR1 SGHNT and CDR2 YENEEA. CDR3 nucleotides: TGTGCCAGCAGCTTCGACTATAGCGGGAAGAATGAGCAGTTCTTC. Its translation: CASSFDYSGKNEQFF. Based on the CDR3 plus reference TRBV11-3 and TRBJ2-1, the full variable domain is EAGVVQSPRYKIIEKKQPVAFWCNPISGHNTLYWYLQNLGQGPELLIRYENEEAVDDSQLPKDRFSAERLKGVDSTLKIQPAELGDSAVYLCASSFDYSGKNEQFFGPGTRLTVL.

Many counts were recorded for this clone. The rearrangement joins TRBV9 to TRBJ2-7, with a tentative D call TRBD2 (6 bases). The CDR3 has 16 residues. Per germline, CDR1 SGDLS and CDR2 YYNGEE. V dropped 2 bases and J dropped 4 bases, with 19 bases sitting between them. The CDR3: CASSVTLKLASYEQYF. The CDR3 nucleotides read TGTGCCAGCAGCGTGACCCTCAAACTAGCTTCTTACGAGCAGTACTTC. Filled out from reference TRBV9 and TRBJ2-7, the complete variable domain reads DSGVTQTPKHLITATGQRVTLRCSPRSGDLSVYWYQQSLDQGLQFLIQYYNGEERAKGNILERFSAQQFPDLHSELNLSSLELGDSALYFCASSVTLKLASYEQYFGPGTRLTVT.

The genes are TRBV7-9 and TRBJ2-1, with 8 bases matching TRBD2. After removal of 6 bases from V and 7 bases from J, the junction contained 14 bases not matched to a gene. The germline V gene has CDR1 SEHNR and CDR2 FQNEAQ (reference sequence). CDR3 length: 16 amino acids. CDR3 coding DNA: TGTGCCAGCAGAGATAGCTCGGGAGGGCTTAAAAATGAGCAGTTCTTC. It specifies CASRDSSGGLKNEQFF.

The chain joins TRBV5-1 to TRBJ2-7; D perhaps matches TRBD1 (5 bases). Deletions cut 4 bases from V and 4 bases from J, with 18 bases between. CDR1 is SGHRS, CDR2 YFSETQ, per germline. This CDR3 contains 15 residues. The CDR3 loop reads CASSPGGAYTYEQYF. The CDR3 nucleotides read TGCGCCAGCAGCCCAGGTGGGGCCTATACTTACGAGCAGTACTTC.

This chain connects TRBV18 to TRBJ1-5, with a tentative D call TRBD1 (5 bases). The CDR3 contains 16 residues. Germline CDR1 and CDR2: KGHSH and LQKENI. The V end was cut by 2 bases, the J end by 0 bases, with 11 bases between. CDR3 nucleotides: TGTGCCAGCTCACCAGCCGGAACAGGTAGCAATCAGCCCCAGCATTTT. Its translation is CASSPAGTGSNQPQHF.

V gene TRBV7-9 combines with J gene TRBJ1-2; TRBD1 aligns across 11 bases. Per germline, CDR1 SEHNR and CDR2 FQNEAQ (reference sequence). CDR3 length: 16 residues. V lost 5 bases to trimming and J lost 2 bases; unmatched junction nucleotides: 7. The CDR3 sequence is CASSDRTGGLNYGYTF. The CDR3 nucleotides are TGTGCCAGCAGCGACCGGACAGGGGGCCTCAACTATGGCTACACCTTC.

This chain joins TRBV29-1 and TRBJ1-5; D might be TRBD1 (5 bases). There are 13 residues in the CDR3. Trimming removed 2 bases at V and 7 bases at J, with 12 bases between. Per the germline V gene, CDR1 is SQVTM and CDR2 is ANQGSEA. This CDR3 reads CSVEIGEGQPQHF. The CDR3 DNA sequence: TGCAGCGTTGAAATCGGGGAGGGGCAGCCCCAGCATTTT.

This clone was seen many times. CDR3 coding DNA: TGTGCCACCAGCAGAGCCGACAGGAGTCCCTCCTACGAGCAGTACTTC. This sequence encodes CATSRADRSPSYEQYF. The rearrangement uses TRBV15 and TRBJ2-7; tentatively, D is TRBD1 (6 bases). The CDR3 contains 16 residues. V gave up 1 base and J gave up 0 bases, with 13 bases separating them. The germline gives CDR1 LNHNV, CDR2 YYDKDF (reference sequence).

CDR3 loop: CASRSLGATEAFF. The CDR3 DNA follows: TGTGCCAGCCGTTCCCTAGGGGCCACTGAAGCTTTCTTT. The J gene is TRBJ1-1, the V gene TRBV27; D possibly corresponds to TRBD1 (5 bases). This CDR3 spans 13 amino acids. Trimming stripped 8 bases from V and 4 bases from J, with 14 bases between. The germline CDR1 and CDR2 sequences are MNHEY and SMNVEV (reference sequence).

This chain links TRBV30 with TRBJ2-7; weak D call: TRBD1 (5 bases). Looked up from germline, CDR1 is GTSNPN and CDR2 is SVGIG (reference sequence). CDR3 length: 13 residues. The V end lost 3 bases, the J end lost 1 base, and 10 bases lay between the germline ends. The DNA of the CDR3 is TGTGCCTGGAGCGCGGACACGTCCTACGAGCAGTACTTC. Translating gives CAWSADTSYEQYF.

The chain couples TRBV5-1 to TRBJ2-1, with 11 bases aligning to TRBD1. V gave up 1 base and J gave up 9 bases; unmatched junction bases: 3. The CDR3 has 14 residues. Looked up from germline, CDR1 is SGHRS and CDR2 is YFSETQ. CDR3 residues: CASSLPDRGPEQFF. CDR3 DNA: TGCGCCAGCAGCTTGCCGGACAGGGGGCCTGAGCAGTTCTTC.

This clone is a singleton in its sample. J is TRBJ1-1 and V is TRBV6-5, with a weak D call TRBD1 (5 bases). The CDR3 consists of 14 residues. Germline V gene sequence: CDR1 MNHEY, CDR2 SVGAGI. V dropped 7 bases and J dropped 1 base, with 13 bases sitting between them. The CDR3 DNA sequence: TGTGCCAGCACCCAGGGTTTCGCGAACACTGAAGCTTTCTTT. It encodes CASTQGFANTEAFF.

The chain couples TRBV5-1 to TRBJ2-1; TRBD1 matches at 9 bases. CDR1 is SGHRS and CDR2 is YFSETQ in the germline V gene. CDR3 length: 16 residues. V lost 0 bases and J lost 4; bases outside the gene matches: 5. CDR3 nucleotide sequence: TGCGCCAGCAGCTTGGCGGGACAGGGTTCTTACAATGAGCAGTTCTTC. Protein sequence: CASSLAGQGSYNEQFF.

This rearrangement joins TRBV7-9 to TRBJ1-1, with 10 positions matching TRBD1. Germline CDR1 reads SEHNR; CDR2 reads FQNEAQ (reference sequence). The CDR3 spans 14 residues. The junction had 0 bases not matched to a gene; V was cut back by 4 bases and J by 1 base. The CDR3 spells CASSWDRGNTEAFF. As DNA, the CDR3 is TGTGCCAGCAGCTGGGACAGGGGGAACACTGAAGCTTTCTTT.

V is TRBV7-9 and J is TRBJ2-7; TRBD2 matches 7 bases. V dropped 3 bases and J dropped 6; count of bases not matched to a gene: 8. CDR3 size: 14 residues. Germline V gene sequence: CDR1 SEHNR, CDR2 FQNEAQ (reference sequence). CDR3 loop: CASSLVSPGGEQYF. DNA for the CDR3: TGTGCCAGCAGCTTGGTTTCCCCGGGGGGCGAGCAGTACTTC.

This chain joins TRBV14 and TRBJ1-1; D may be TRBD1 (5 bases). CDR1 is SGHDN and CDR2 is FVKESK in the germline V gene. Trimming cost V 1 base and J 7 bases, with 10 bases left between them. The CDR3 is 13 residues long. The CDR3 protein is CASSQGGGGEAFF. DNA for the CDR3: TGTGCCAGCAGCCAAGGCGGGGGGGGTGAAGCTTTCTTT. Full variable domain (rest looked up from reference TRBV14 and TRBJ1-1): EAGVTQFPSHSVIEKGQTVTLRCDPISGHDNLYWYRRVMGKEIKFLLHFVKESKQDESGMPNNRFLAERTGGTYSTLKVQPAELEDSGVYFCASSQGGGGEAFFGQGTRLTVV.

This rearrangement joins TRBV5-6 to TRBJ2-1, with TRBD1 matching 9 bases. Germline V CDR1 and CDR2: SGHDT, YYEEEE. The CDR3 is 15 amino acids. The V gene end was trimmed by 0 bases and the J gene end by 7 bases; junction bases not matched to a gene: 5. The CDR3 DNA sequence: TGTGCCAGCAGCTTGGGGGACAGGGCATCGAATGAGCAGTTCTTC. Its protein product is CASSLGDRASNEQFF.

The chain uses TRBV7-9 and TRBJ2-3; TRBD1 matches at 8 bases. After removal of 5 bases from V and 0 bases from J, the junction contained 7 bases not matched to a gene. The CDR3 length is 16 residues. Germline-derived CDR1 and CDR2 are SEHNR and FQNEAQ (reference sequence). CDR3 in amino acids: CASSATGGLSTDTQYF. CDR3 DNA sequence: TGTGCCAGCAGCGCAACAGGGGGTCTTAGCACAGATACGCAGTATTTT. Filled out from reference TRBV7-9 and TRBJ2-3, the complete variable domain reads DTGVSQNPRHKITKRGQNVTFRCDPISEHNRLYWYRQTLGQGPEFLTYFQNEAQLEKSRLLSDRFSAERPKGSFSTLEIQRTEQGDSAMYLCASSATGGLSTDTQYFGPGTRLTVL.

In nucleotides, the CDR3 is TGTGCCAGCAGCTCGACCGGGACAACAAGCAATCAGCCCCAGCATTTT. Amino acid sequence: CASSSTGTTSNQPQHF. The chain employs TRBV7-9 and TRBJ1-5, with TRBD1 as a possible D gene (6 bases). V was cut by 4 bases and J by 1 base, with 14 bases left in between. Germline V gene data show CDR1 as SEHNR and CDR2 as FQNEAQ (reference sequence). This CDR3 has 16 residues.

The chain recombines TRBV5-1 with TRBJ1-1, with D perhaps matching TRBD1 (6 bases). The germline V and J ends were trimmed by 4 bases and 0 bases, with 10 bases remaining between them. This CDR3 is 14 amino acids long. Germline CDR1 is SGHRS and CDR2 is YFSETQ. This CDR3 is CASSLGQMNTEAFF. As DNA, the CDR3 is TGCGCCAGCAGCCTAGGACAGATGAACACTGAAGCTTTCTTT.

V is TRBV30 and J is TRBJ2-3, with TRBD1 matching over 11 bases. Per germline, CDR1 GTSNPN and CDR2 SVGIG (reference sequence). Trimming at V came to 2 bases and at J to 4 bases, leaving 20 bases not matched to a gene. The CDR3 is made up of 20 amino acids. In DNA form, the CDR3 reads TGTGCCTGGAGTAGTAGGAGGACAGGGGGCGTACGGCTTCCCCCAGATACGCAGTATTTT. This translates into CAWSSRRTGGVRLPPDTQYF.

This clone showed up just once. This chain links TRBV27 with TRBJ2-1; 9 bases match TRBD2. V lost 4 bases to trimming and J lost 7 bases; unmatched junction nucleotides: 11. The CDR3 sequence is 16 residues long. The germline CDR1 and CDR2 sequences are MNHEY and SMNVEV (reference sequence). CDR3: CASSSQGSGGLNEQFF. CDR3 nucleotide sequence: TGTGCCAGCAGTTCCCAGGGGAGCGGGGGGCTTAATGAGCAGTTCTTC.

This chain joins TRBV5-6 and TRBJ2-1, with D possibly being TRBD2 (6 bases). This CDR3 region has 16 residues. The germline CDR1 and CDR2 sequences are SGHDT and YYEEEE. Trimming shortened V by 2 bases and J by 0 bases, and 12 bases separated the two germline ends. This CDR3 reads CASSFWVGSSYNEQFF. The DNA for the CDR3 is TGTGCCAGCAGCTTTTGGGTCGGGAGCTCCTACAATGAGCAGTTCTTC.

This sequence joins TRBV12-2 and TRBJ2-3; whether TRBD2, the table's D call, matches the DNA was not checked. TRBV12-2 represents a pseudogene. The CDR3 runs to 19 residues. The CDR3 loop reads CASRLAQVPGLAGTDTQYF. In DNA form, the CDR3 reads TGTGCAAGTCGCTTAGCTCAAGTTCCGGGACTAGCGGGCACAGATACGCAGTATTTT.

The chain is built from TRBV27 and TRBJ2-1; no reliable D call. CDR3 size: 15 residues. Trimming removed 3 bases from V and 0 bases from J, with 9 bases in between. Germline loops: CDR1 MNHEY, CDR2 SMNVEV (reference sequence). In DNA form, the CDR3 reads TGTGCCAGCAGTTTGACAAGAAACTCCTACAATGAGCAGTTCTTC. Protein sequence: CASSLTRNSYNEQFF.